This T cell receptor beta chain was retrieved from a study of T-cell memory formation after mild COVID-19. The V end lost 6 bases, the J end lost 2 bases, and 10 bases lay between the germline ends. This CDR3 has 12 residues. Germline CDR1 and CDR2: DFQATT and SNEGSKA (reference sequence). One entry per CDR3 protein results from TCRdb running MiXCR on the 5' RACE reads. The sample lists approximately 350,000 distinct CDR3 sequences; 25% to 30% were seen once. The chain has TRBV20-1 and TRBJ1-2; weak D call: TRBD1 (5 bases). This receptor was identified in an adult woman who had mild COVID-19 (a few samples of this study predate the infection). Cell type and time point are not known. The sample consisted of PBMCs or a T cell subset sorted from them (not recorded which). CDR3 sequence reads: CSARVSNYGYTF. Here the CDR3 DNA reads TGCAGTGCCAGGGTTTCAAACTATGGCTACACCTTC.